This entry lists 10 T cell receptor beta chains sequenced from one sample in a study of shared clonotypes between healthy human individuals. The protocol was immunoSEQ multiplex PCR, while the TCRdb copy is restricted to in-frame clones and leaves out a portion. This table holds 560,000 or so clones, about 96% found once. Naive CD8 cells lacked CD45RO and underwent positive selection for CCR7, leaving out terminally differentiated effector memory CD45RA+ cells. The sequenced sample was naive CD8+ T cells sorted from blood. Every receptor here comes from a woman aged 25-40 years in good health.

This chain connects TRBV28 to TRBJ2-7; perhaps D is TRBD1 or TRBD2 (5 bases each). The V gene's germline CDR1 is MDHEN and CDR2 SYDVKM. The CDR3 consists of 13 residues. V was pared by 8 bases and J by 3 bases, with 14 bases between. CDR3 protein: CASFGRGHYEQYF. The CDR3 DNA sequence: TGTGCCAGCTTCGGTCGGGGCCACTACGAGCAGTACTTC.

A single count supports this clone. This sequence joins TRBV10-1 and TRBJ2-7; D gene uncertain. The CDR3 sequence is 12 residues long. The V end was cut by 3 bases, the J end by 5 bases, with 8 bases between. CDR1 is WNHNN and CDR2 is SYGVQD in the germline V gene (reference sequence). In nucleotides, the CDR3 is TGCGCCAGCAGTGATATTCGTGACGAGCAGTACTTC. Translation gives CASSDIRDEQYF.

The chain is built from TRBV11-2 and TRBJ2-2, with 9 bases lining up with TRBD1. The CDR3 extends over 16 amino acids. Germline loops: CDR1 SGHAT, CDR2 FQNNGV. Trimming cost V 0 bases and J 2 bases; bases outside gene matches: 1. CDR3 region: CASSLEQGANTGELFF. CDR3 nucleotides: TGTGCCAGCAGCTTAGAACAGGGGGCAAACACCGGGGAGCTGTTTTTT.

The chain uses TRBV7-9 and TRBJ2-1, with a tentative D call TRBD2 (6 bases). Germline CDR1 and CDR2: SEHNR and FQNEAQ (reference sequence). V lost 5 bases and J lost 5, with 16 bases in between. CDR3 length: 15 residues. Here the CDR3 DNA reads TGTGCCAGCAGCCCTCCGGCGGGAAACCACAATGAGCAGTTCTTC. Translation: CASSPPAGNHNEQFF. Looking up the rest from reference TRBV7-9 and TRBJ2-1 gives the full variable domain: DTGVSQNPRHKITKRGQNVTFRCDPISEHNRLYWYRQTLGQGPEFLTYFQNEAQLEKSRLLSDRFSAERPKGSFSTLEIQRTEQGDSAMYLCASSPPAGNHNEQFFGPGTRLTVL.

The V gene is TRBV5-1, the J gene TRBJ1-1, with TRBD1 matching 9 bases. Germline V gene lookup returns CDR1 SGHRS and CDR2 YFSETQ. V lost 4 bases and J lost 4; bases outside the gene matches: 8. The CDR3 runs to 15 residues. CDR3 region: CASSVLQGASTEAFF. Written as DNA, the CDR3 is TGCGCCAGCAGCGTATTACAGGGGGCATCCACTGAAGCTTTCTTT.

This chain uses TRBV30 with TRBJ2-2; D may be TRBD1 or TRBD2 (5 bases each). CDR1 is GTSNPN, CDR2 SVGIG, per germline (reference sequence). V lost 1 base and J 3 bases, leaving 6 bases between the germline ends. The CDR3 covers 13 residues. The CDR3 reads CAWSGGYTGELFF. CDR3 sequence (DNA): TGTGCCTGGAGTGGGGGGTACACCGGGGAGCTGTTTTTT.

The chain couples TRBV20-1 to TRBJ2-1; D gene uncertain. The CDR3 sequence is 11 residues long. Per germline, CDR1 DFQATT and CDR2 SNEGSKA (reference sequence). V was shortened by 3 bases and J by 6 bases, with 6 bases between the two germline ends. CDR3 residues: CSASWFNEQFF. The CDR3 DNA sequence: TGCAGTGCTAGTTGGTTCAATGAGCAGTTCTTC.

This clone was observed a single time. The CDR3 here is CATFREGGYTF. In nucleotides, the CDR3 is TGTGCCACCTTCCGGGAGGGCGGCTACACCTTC. The chain carries TRBV19 and TRBJ1-2; D unclear. From germline, CDR1 is LNHDA and CDR2 SQIVND (reference sequence). V was cut by 10 bases and J by 8 bases, with 14 bases left in between. The CDR3 has 11 amino acids. Full variable domain (outside the CDR3, taken from reference TRBV19 and TRBJ1-2): DGGITQSPKYLFRKEGQNVTLSCEQNLNHDAMYWYRQDPGQGLRLIYYSQIVNDFQKGDIAEGYSVSREKKESFPLTVTSAQKNPTAFYLCATFREGGYTFGSGTRLTVV.

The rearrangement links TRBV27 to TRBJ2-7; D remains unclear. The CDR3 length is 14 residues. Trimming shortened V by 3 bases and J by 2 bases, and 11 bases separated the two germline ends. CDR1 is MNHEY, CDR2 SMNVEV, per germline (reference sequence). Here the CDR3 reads CASSFRSYTYEQYF. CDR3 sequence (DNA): TGTGCCAGCAGTTTCCGGTCTTACACCTACGAGCAGTACTTC.

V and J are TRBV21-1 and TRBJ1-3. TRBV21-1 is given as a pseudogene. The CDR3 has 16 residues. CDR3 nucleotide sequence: TGTGCCAGCAGCACGCTGACCACCGCCTCTGGAAACACCATATATTTT. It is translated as CASSTLTTASGNTIYF.